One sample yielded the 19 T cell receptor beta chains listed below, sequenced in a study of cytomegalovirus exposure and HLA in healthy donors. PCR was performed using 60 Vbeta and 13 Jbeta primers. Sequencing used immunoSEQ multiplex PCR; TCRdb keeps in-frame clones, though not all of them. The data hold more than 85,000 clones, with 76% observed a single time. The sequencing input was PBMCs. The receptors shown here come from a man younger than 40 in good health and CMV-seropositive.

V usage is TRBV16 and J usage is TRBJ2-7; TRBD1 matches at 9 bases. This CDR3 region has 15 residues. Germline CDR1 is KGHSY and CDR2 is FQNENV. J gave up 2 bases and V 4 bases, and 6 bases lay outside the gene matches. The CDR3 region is CASSRPGQGPYEQYF. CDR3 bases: TGTGCCAGCAGCCGTCCGGGACAGGGTCCCTACGAGCAGTACTTC.

The CDR3 bases are TGTGCCAGCAGCTTGGAAGGCTATAGGCTCCTAACGGGAGAGACCCAGTACTTC. Protein: CASSLEGYRLLTGETQYF. The rearrangement uses TRBV5-4 and TRBJ2-5; D unresolved. V shed 0 bases and J shed 4 bases, with 22 bases lying between them. This CDR3 contains 18 residues. The germline gives CDR1 SGHNT, CDR2 YYREEE (reference sequence).

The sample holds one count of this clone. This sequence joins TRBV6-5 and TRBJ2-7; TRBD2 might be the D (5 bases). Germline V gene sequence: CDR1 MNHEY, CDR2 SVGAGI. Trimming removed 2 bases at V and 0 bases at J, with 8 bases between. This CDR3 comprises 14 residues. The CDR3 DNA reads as TGTGCCAGCAGTTACGGACTGGACTCCTACGAGCAGTACTTC. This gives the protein CASSYGLDSYEQYF.

The CDR3 here is CASSEWTRETQYF. The CDR3 nucleotides read TGTGCCAGCAGTGAATGGACTAGAGAGACCCAGTACTTC. V and J are TRBV2 and TRBJ2-5, with TRBD2 matching 7 bases. The V segment lost 2 bases and the J segment 4 bases; nucleotides outside the gene matches: 1. Germline CDR1 reads SNHLY; CDR2 reads FYNNEI. The CDR3 is made up of 13 amino acids.

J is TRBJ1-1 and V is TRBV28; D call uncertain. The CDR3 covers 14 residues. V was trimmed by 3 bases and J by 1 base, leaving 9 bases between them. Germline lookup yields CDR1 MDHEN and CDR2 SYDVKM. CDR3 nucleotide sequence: TGTGCCAGCAGTTTGAGACATAGGAACACTGAAGCTTTCTTT. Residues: CASSLRHRNTEAFF.

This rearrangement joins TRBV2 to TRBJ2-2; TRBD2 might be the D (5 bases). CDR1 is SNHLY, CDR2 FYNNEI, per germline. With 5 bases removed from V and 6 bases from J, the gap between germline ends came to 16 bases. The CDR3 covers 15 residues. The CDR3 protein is CASSPPRGGAGELFF. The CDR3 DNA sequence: TGTGCCAGCAGTCCCCCCCGGGGTGGGGCCGGGGAGCTGTTTTTT.

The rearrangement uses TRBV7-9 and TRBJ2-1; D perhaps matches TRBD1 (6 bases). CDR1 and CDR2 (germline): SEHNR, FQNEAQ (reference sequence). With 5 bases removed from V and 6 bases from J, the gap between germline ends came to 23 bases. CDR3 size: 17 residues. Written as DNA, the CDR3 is TGTGCCAGCAGCCCACCGGACAGCACCCGGGCAGTCAATGAGCAGTTCTTC. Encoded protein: CASSPPDSTRAVNEQFF.

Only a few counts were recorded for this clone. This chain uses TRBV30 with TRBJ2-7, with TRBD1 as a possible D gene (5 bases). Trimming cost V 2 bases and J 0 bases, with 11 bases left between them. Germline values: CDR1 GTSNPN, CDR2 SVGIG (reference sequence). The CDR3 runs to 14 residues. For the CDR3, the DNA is TGTGCCTGGAGTACAGGCAGCTTCTCCTACGAGCAGTACTTC. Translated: CAWSTGSFSYEQYF.

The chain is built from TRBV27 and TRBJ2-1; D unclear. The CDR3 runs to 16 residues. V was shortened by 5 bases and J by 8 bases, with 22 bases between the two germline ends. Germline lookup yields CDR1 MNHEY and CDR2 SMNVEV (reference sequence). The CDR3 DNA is TGTGCCAGCAGTCCCAAGGTATCCCGAGGCGTCCATGAGCAGTTCTTC. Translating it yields CASSPKVSRGVHEQFF.

This CDR3 reads CASSADRGQETQYF. DNA of the CDR3: TGTGCCAGCAGCGCCGACAGGGGGCAAGAGACCCAGTACTTC. The chain links TRBV9 to TRBJ2-5, with 9 bases lining up with TRBD1. V dropped 3 bases and J dropped 2; count of bases not matched to a gene: 2. The CDR3 covers 14 residues. The germline V gene encodes CDR1 SGDLS and CDR2 YYNGEE.

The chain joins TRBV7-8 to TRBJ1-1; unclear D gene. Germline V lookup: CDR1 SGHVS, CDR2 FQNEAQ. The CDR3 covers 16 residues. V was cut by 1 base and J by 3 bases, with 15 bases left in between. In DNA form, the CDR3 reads TGTGCCAGCAGCTTAGGTCGTCGGGGTAGGCACACTGAAGCTTTCTTT. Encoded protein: CASSLGRRGRHTEAFF.

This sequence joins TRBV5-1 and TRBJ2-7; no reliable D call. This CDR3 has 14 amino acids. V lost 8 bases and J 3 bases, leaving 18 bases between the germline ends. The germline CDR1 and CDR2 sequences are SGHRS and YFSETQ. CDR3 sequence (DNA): TGCGCCAGTACAGAAGCAGGAATGCACTACGAGCAGTACTTC. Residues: CASTEAGMHYEQYF.

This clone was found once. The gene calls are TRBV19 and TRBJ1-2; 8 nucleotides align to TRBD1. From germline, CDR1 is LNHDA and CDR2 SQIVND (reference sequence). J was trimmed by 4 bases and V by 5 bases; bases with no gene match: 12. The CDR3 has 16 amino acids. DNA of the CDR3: TGTGCCAGTAGTCCGACCCCAGGGGGCCGGGGCTATGGCTACACCTTC. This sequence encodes CASSPTPGGRGYGYTF.

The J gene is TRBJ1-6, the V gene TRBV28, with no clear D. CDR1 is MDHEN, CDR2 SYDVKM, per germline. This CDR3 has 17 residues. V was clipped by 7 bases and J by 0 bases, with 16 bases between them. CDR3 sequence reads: CASTRLDGGSYNSPLHF. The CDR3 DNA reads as TGTGCCAGCACACGGCTTGACGGAGGCTCCTATAATTCACCCCTCCACTTT.

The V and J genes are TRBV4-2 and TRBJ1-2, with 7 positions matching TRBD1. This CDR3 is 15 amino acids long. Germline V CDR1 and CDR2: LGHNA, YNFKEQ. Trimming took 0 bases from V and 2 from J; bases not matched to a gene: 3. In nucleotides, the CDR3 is TGTGCCAGCAGCCAAGAAGGGGGCGCGAACTATGGCTACACCTTC. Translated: CASSQEGGANYGYTF.

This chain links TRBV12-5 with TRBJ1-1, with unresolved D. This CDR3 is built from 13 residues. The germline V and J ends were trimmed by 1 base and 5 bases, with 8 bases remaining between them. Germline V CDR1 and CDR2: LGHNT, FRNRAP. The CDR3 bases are TGTGCTAGTGGTTTGGCCCCTTCGACTGAAGCTTTCTTT. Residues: CASGLAPSTEAFF.

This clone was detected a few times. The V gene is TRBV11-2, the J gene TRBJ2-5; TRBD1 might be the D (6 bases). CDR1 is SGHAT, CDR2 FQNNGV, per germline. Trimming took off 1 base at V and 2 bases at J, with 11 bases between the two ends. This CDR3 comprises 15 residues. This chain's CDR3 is CASSLGLGTQETQYF. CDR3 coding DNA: TGTGCCAGCAGCTTAGGGTTGGGGACACAAGAGACCCAGTACTTC.

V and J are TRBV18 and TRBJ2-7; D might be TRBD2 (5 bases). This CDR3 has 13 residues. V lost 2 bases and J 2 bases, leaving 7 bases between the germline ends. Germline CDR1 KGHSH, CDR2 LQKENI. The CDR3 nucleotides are TGTGCCAGCTCACCAGGGAGTCCCTACGAGCAGTACTTC. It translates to CASSPGSPYEQYF.

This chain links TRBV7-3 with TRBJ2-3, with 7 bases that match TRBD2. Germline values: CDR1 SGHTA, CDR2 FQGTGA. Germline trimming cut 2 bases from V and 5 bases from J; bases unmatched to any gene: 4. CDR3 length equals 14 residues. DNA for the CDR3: TGTGCCAGCAGCTTAGGCGGGGAGGGAGATACGCAGTATTTT. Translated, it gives CASSLGGEGDTQYF.